The clone carrying this T cell receptor beta chain has ten or more counts. No antigen is known for it. The record originates from a study of neurological immune-mediated disorders. Study results and caveats: One related-CDR3 cluster, found by phylogenetic grouping, held repertoires of 18 of 34 multiple sclerosis patients and is a possible signature. The study found the most TCR clonal expansion in HTLV-1-associated myelopathy and the least in multiple sclerosis, below healthy controls.

The V gene's germline CDR1 is SGHTA and CDR2 FQGNSA. The CDR3 covers 14 residues. V dropped 5 bases and J dropped 3; count of bases not matched to a gene: 6. The method for making cDNA was 5'RACE, and it used 10-nucleotide random UMIs. TCRdb itself ran the 5' RACE reads through MiXCR, one entry per CDR3 protein. The table has 45,000 or so distinct CDR3 sequences, just over 3% seen once. This receptor was obtained from a woman in her forties or fifties with multiple sclerosis. Source material: PBMCs. This chain connects TRBV7-2 to TRBJ1-1, with TRBD1 matching over 7 bases. The CDR3 bases are TGTGCCAGCAGCGTAGGGGACAGCTACACTGAAGCTTTCTTT. This translates into CASSVGDSYTEAFF.